One and the same sample provided the 19 T cell receptor beta chains below, sequenced in a study of early T cells in non-severe SARS-CoV-2 infection. TCRdb itself ran the 5' RACE reads through MiXCR, one entry per CDR3 protein. Here the sample spans approximately 30,000 distinct CDR3 sequences, approximately 6.3% being singletons. The specimen sequenced was whole blood. Receptor source: an adult who was a healthcare worker with PCR-confirmed SARS-CoV-2 infection or an uninfected control (not recorded which).

This clonotype was counted ten times or more. The rearrangement uses TRBV12-3 or TRBV12-4 and TRBJ1-2; D is unresolved. V gave up 5 bases and J gave up 2 bases, with 15 bases separating them. This CDR3 has 15 residues. DNA of the CDR3: TGTGCCAGCAGTCCGCAGTCGACCGTGAACTATGGCTACACCTTC. Its translation is CASSPQSTVNYGYTF.

The rearrangement links TRBV30 to TRBJ1-1; 10 nucleotides align to TRBD1. CDR1 GTSNPN and CDR2 SVGIG come from the germline V gene (reference sequence). V shed 1 base, J shed 7 bases, and the junction held 3 bases outside the gene matches. This CDR3 is 13 amino acids long. CDR3 nucleotide sequence: TGTGCCTGGAGTGACTGGGACAGGGGTGAAGCTTTCTTT. Residues: CAWSDWDRGEAFF. Full variable domain (remainder filled in from reference TRBV30 and TRBJ1-1): SQTIHQWPATLVQPVGSPLSLECTVEGTSNPNLYWYRQAAGRGLQLLFYSVGIGQISSEVPQNLSASRPQDRQFILSSKKLLLSDSGFYLCAWSDWDRGEAFFGQGTRLTVV.

The chain carries TRBV7-2 and TRBJ2-2; D is undetermined. This CDR3 comprises 14 residues. Looked up from germline, CDR1 is SGHTA and CDR2 is FQGNSA. Trimming removed 8 bases from V and 2 bases from J, with 12 bases in between. The CDR3 nucleotides are TGTGCCAGCCGTCCTTCTTACAACACCGGGGAGCTGTTTTTT. Residues: CASRPSYNTGELFF.

This chain links TRBV5-1 with TRBJ2-5, with a weak D call TRBD2 (5 bases). CDR1 is SGHRS, CDR2 YFSETQ, per germline. Trimming removed 8 bases from V and 5 bases from J, with 16 bases in between. CDR3 length: 13 residues. CDR3 nucleotide sequence: TGCGCCAGGGGTCAGCGGCCTTGGGAGACCCAGTACTTC. Protein: CARGQRPWETQYF.

This clonotype has at least ten counts. This CDR3 is CASSPTGVETQYF. The DNA of the CDR3 is TGTGCCAGCTCTCCTACAGGGGTGGAGACCCAGTACTTC. The chain joins TRBV18 to TRBJ2-5, with 7 bases fitting TRBD1. CDR1 is KGHSH and CDR2 is LQKENI in the germline V gene. The junction had 6 bases not matched to a gene; V was cut back by 6 bases and J by 5 bases. This CDR3 contains 13 residues.

This clonotype was observed many times. The rearrangement uses TRBV19 and TRBJ1-4; no clear D. Germline V gene data show CDR1 as LNHDA and CDR2 as SQIVND (reference sequence). Trimming removed 6 bases at V and 5 bases at J, with 13 bases between. This CDR3 comprises 14 residues. The CDR3 sequence is CASSRTAWNEKLFF. CDR3 nucleotides: TGTGCCAGTAGCAGGACGGCATGGAATGAAAAACTGTTTTTT.

Ten or more counts support this clonotype. This sequence joins TRBV28 and TRBJ2-1, with D tentatively TRBD1 (5 bases). Germline lookup yields CDR1 MDHEN and CDR2 SYDVKM. The V end lost 5 bases, the J end lost 5 bases, and 13 bases lay between the germline ends. The CDR3 is 14 residues long. The CDR3 coding sequence is TGTGCCAGCAGTCACCAGGGTCGTAACAATGAGCAGTTCTTC. Protein: CASSHQGRNNEQFF. Drawing the rest from reference TRBV28 and TRBJ2-1, the complete variable domain is DVKVTQSSRYLVKRTGEKVFLECVQDMDHENMFWYRQDPGLGLRLIYFSYDVKMKEKGDIPEGYSVSREKKERFSLILESASTNQTSMYLCASSHQGRNNEQFFGPGTRLTVL.

This chain links TRBV5-1 with TRBJ1-1, with D possibly being TRBD1 (6 bases). Germline CDR1 reads SGHRS; CDR2 reads YFSETQ. The germline V and J ends were trimmed by 0 bases and 1 base, with 16 bases remaining between them. The CDR3 sequence is 17 residues long. This chain's CDR3 is CASSLDRTGQSNTEAFF. CDR3 bases: TGCGCCAGCAGCTTGGACCGAACCGGACAGTCGAACACTGAAGCTTTCTTT.

This clonotype was seen ten or more times. This chain connects TRBV10-3 to TRBJ1-2, with a possible D match to TRBD1 (5 bases). V was shortened by 11 bases and J by 8 bases, with 24 bases between the two germline ends. The CDR3 totals 14 residues. Per germline, CDR1 ENHRY and CDR2 SYGVKD. For the CDR3, the DNA is TGTGCCGTCTCCCGGGACCGTGGTTTGGGCGGCTACACCTTC. Protein: CAVSRDRGLGGYTF.

This clonotype was recorded many times. V gene TRBV18 combines with J gene TRBJ2-7, with a possible D match to TRBD2 (5 bases). CDR3 length equals 14 residues. The germline gives CDR1 KGHSH, CDR2 LQKENI. Trimming cost V 3 bases and J 1 base, with 10 bases left between them. CDR3 amino acids: CASSPYGVSYEQYF. CDR3 DNA sequence: TGTGCCAGCTCACCGTACGGGGTTTCCTACGAGCAGTACTTC.

With respect to this clonotype: A much larger clone lies one base from this, so it may be a read error. V gene TRBV5-1 combines with J gene TRBJ2-4, with unresolved D. This CDR3 region has 14 residues. The germline V gene has CDR1 SGHRS and CDR2 YFSETQ. The CDR3 loop reads CVSRVDLAKNIQYF. The CDR3 DNA sequence: TGCGTCAGCAGAGTCGATCTAGCCAAAAACATTCAGTACTTC.

This clonotype was recorded many times. The chain joins TRBV20-1 to TRBJ1-2; TRBD1 might be the D (5 bases). The CDR3 length is 13 residues. Germline CDR1 DFQATT, CDR2 SNEGSKA (reference sequence). V was clipped by 3 bases and J by 2 bases, with 10 bases between them. The CDR3 region is CSASGGGNYGYTF. The DNA of the CDR3 is TGCAGTGCTAGCGGTGGGGGGAACTATGGCTACACCTTC.

The V gene is TRBV7-2, the J gene TRBJ2-3, with TRBD2 as a possible D gene (5 bases). From germline, CDR1 is SGHTA and CDR2 FQGNSA. The CDR3 extends over 11 amino acids. Trimming removed 6 bases from V and 9 bases from J, with 10 bases in between. CDR3 in DNA: TGTGCCAGCAGTTTTACGGGGACGCAGTATTTT. It codes for CASSFTGTQYF.

The chain has TRBV7-3 and TRBJ2-7; TRBD2 agrees at 12 bases. This CDR3 spans 15 amino acids. With 5 bases clipped from V and 4 bases from J, the junction kept 6 bases outside the gene matches. CDR1 and CDR2 (germline): SGHTA, FQGTGA. The DNA of the CDR3 is TGTGCCAGCAGCCTGACTAGCGGGAGTCAGTACGAGCAGTACTTC. It is translated as CASSLTSGSQYEQYF.

This clonotype was counted ten times or more. The genes are TRBV6-5 and TRBJ1-2; 11 bases agree with TRBD1. In germline, CDR1 is MNHEY, CDR2 SVGAGI. V lost 4 bases to trimming and J lost 4 bases; unmatched junction nucleotides: 17. This CDR3 region has 19 residues. The CDR3 region is CASSSNTPGQGGIGYGYTF. DNA of the CDR3: TGTGCCAGCAGTTCTAATACTCCGGGACAGGGGGGTATAGGCTATGGCTACACCTTC.

This clonotype appeared many times. This chain connects TRBV6-1 to TRBJ2-4, with TRBD1 matching 7 bases. The J segment lost 0 bases and the V segment lost 5 bases, leaving 7 bases of the junction unmatched. The length of the CDR3 is 16 residues. Germline assignment: CDR1 MNHNS and CDR2 SASEGT. In nucleotides, the CDR3 is TGTGCCAGCAGTCTTGGACAGGCAAGAGCCAAAAACATTCAGTACTTC. The encoded protein is CASSLGQARAKNIQYF.

V is TRBV4-2 and J is TRBJ2-6; no clear D. Trimming removed 4 bases from V and 0 bases from J, with 7 bases in between. The CDR3 covers 15 residues. Germline lookup yields CDR1 LGHNA and CDR2 YNFKEQ. CDR3 bases: TGTGCCAGCAGCCCGGAGAACTCTGGGGCCAACGTCCTGACTTTC. Its protein is CASSPENSGANVLTF.

This clonotype was detected ten times or more. V gene TRBV28 combines with J gene TRBJ2-7, with D maybe TRBD2 (5 bases). The CDR3 has 12 residues. V lost 4 bases and J 4 bases, leaving 8 bases between the germline ends. CDR1 is MDHEN and CDR2 is SYDVKM in the germline V gene. CDR3 nucleotide sequence: TGTGCCAGCAGTTCGAAGCGGTACGAGCAGTACTTC. It yields the protein CASSSKRYEQYF.

This clonotype was detected many times. The rearrangement uses TRBV7-2 and TRBJ2-3, with D perhaps matching TRBD2 (6 bases). The CDR3 is 15 amino acids. CDR1 SGHTA and CDR2 FQGNSA come from the germline V gene. V was trimmed by 3 bases and J by 3 bases, leaving 13 bases between them. The CDR3 nucleotides read TGTGCCAGCAGCTTGGGGCCGACTAGTACAGATACGCAGTATTTT. Amino acid sequence: CASSLGPTSTDTQYF.